These 15 T cell receptor beta chains came from one sample sequenced in a study of T cell responses to AZD1222 COVID-19 vaccine. Here immunoSEQ multiplex PCR was the method, and the copy in TCRdb shows in-frame clones only, minus some. Of roughly 140,000 clones in the sample, roughly 88% are singletons; the top ten hold 1.5% to 2%. The input for sequencing was peripheral blood, taken 28 days after the second AZD1222 dose. The receptor set was obtained from an adult who received the AZD1222 COVID-19 vaccine.

Note on this clone: Other nucleotide sequences from this sample produce the same CDR3. V and J are TRBV5-1 and TRBJ2-1; 8 nucleotides agree with TRBD1. V lost 2 bases, J lost 0 bases, and 1 base stayed unmatched. This CDR3 region has 15 residues. Germline CDR1 SGHRS, CDR2 YFSETQ. CDR3 DNA sequence: TGCGCCAGCAGCTTAGGACAGGGCTCCTACAATGAGCAGTTCTTC. This codes for CASSLGQGSYNEQFF.

The chain recombines TRBV11-2 with TRBJ1-1; 7 bases fit TRBD1. The ends lost 5 bases at V and 9 bases at J; junction bases unmatched: 9. CDR3 length equals 13 residues. Looked up from germline, CDR1 is SGHAT and CDR2 is FQNNGV. The DNA of the CDR3 is TGTGCCAGCAGCGCACTGACAGGGCTAAAAGCTTTCTTT. It encodes CASSALTGLKAFF.

The V and J genes are TRBV7-9 and TRBJ2-7, with D perhaps being TRBD1 or TRBD2 (7 bases each). V was clipped by 5 bases and J by 4 bases, with 15 bases between them. CDR3 size: 14 residues. CDR1 is SEHNR, CDR2 FQNEAQ, per germline (reference sequence). CDR3 bases: TGTGCCAGCAGCCCAGGGGGGGGCCCATACGAGCAGTACGTC. The encoded protein is CASSPGGGPYEQYV.

This chain links TRBV7-9 with TRBJ2-3; D gene uncertain. V lost 2 bases and J lost 0, with 15 bases in between. CDR1 is SEHNR, CDR2 FQNEAQ, per germline (reference sequence). This CDR3 is built from 17 residues. As DNA, the CDR3 is TGTGCCAGCAGCTTAAGGACGGTAGTCTATAGCACAGATACGCAGTATTTT. It specifies CASSLRTVVYSTDTQYF. Together with reference TRBV7-9 and TRBJ2-3, the CDR3 gives the full variable domain: DTGVSQNPRHKITKRGQNVTFRCDPISEHNRLYWYRQTLGQGPEFLTYFQNEAQLEKSRLLSDRFSAERPKGSFSTLEIQRTEQGDSAMYLCASSLRTVVYSTDTQYFGPGTRLTVL.

V usage is TRBV5-1 and J usage is TRBJ2-1, with 8 nucleotides matching TRBD2. Per the germline V gene, CDR1 is SGHRS and CDR2 is YFSETQ. With V trimmed by 0 bases and J by 2 bases, 4 bases remained unmatched. The CDR3 has 16 amino acids. The chain's CDR3 is CASSLVVSGTYNEQFF. DNA for the CDR3: TGCGCCAGCAGCTTGGTAGTTAGCGGGACCTACAATGAGCAGTTCTTC.

V and J are TRBV12-3 or TRBV12-4 and TRBJ2-2, with D possibly being TRBD1 (5 bases). Deletions cut 5 bases from V and 3 bases from J, with 7 bases between. The length of the CDR3 is 13 residues. The CDR3 loop reads CASSPGYTGELFF. In DNA form, the CDR3 reads TGTGCCAGCAGTCCAGGGTACACCGGGGAGCTGTTTTTT.

This chain connects TRBV27 to TRBJ1-5; 9 bases agree with TRBD1. CDR1 MNHEY and CDR2 SMNVEV come from the germline V gene (reference sequence). The CDR3 has 14 amino acids. Trimming cost V 3 bases and J 4 bases; bases outside gene matches: 1. The CDR3 reads CASSLTGGNQPQHF. The CDR3 region has the DNA TGTGCCAGCAGTTTGACAGGGGGGAATCAGCCCCAGCATTTT.

This sequence joins TRBV7-2 and TRBJ2-5; D is ambiguous. The CDR3 is made up of 12 amino acids. Trimming took off 5 bases at V and 2 bases at J, with 6 bases between the two ends. The germline V gene has CDR1 SGHTA and CDR2 FQGNSA. CDR3 protein: CASSPLQETQYF. The CDR3, as DNA: TGTGCCAGCAGCCCACTACAAGAGACCCAGTACTTC.

The genes are TRBV2 and TRBJ1-2, with TRBD1 as a possible D gene (6 bases). With 6 bases removed from V and 3 bases from J, the gap between germline ends came to 14 bases. CDR1 SNHLY and CDR2 FYNNEI come from the germline V gene. The CDR3 totals 14 residues. Here the CDR3 DNA reads TGTGCCAGCAGCGACCCGAGGGGGGACTATGGCTACACCTTC. This encodes CASSDPRGDYGYTF.

The rearrangement joins TRBV9 to TRBJ2-7; D may correspond to TRBD1 or TRBD2 (6 bases each). The germline V and J ends were trimmed by 0 bases and 2 bases, with 12 bases remaining between them. Germline CDR1 reads SGDLS; CDR2 reads YYNGEE. CDR3 length: 15 residues. CDR3 sequence (DNA): TGTGCCAGCAGCGTAGGATTGGGGGGCCCCTACGAGCAGTACTTC. Translated: CASSVGLGGPYEQYF. Variable domain in full (rest from reference TRBV9 and TRBJ2-7): DSGVTQTPKHLITATGQRVTLRCSPRSGDLSVYWYQQSLDQGLQFLIQYYNGEERAKGNILERFSAQQFPDLHSELNLSSLELGDSALYFCASSVGLGGPYEQYFGPGTRLTVT.

The rearrangement joins TRBV6-5 to TRBJ1-5; 7 bases are shared with TRBD1. This CDR3 has 15 residues. The ends lost 6 bases at V and 4 bases at J; junction bases unmatched: 9. Germline CDR1 MNHEY, CDR2 SVGAGI. This CDR3 is CASSGGDSQNQPQHF. Here the CDR3 DNA reads TGTGCCAGCAGCGGTGGGGACAGCCAAAATCAGCCCCAGCATTTT.

Concerning this clone: Other DNA sequences in this sample translate to the same CDR3. This rearrangement joins TRBV10-3 to TRBJ2-2; D is ambiguous. The ends were cut back, 2 bases at V and 1 base at J, with 5 bases in the middle. Germline CDR1 is ENHRY and CDR2 is SYGVKD. This CDR3 is 14 amino acids long. The CDR3 reads CAISETGNTGELFF. The CDR3, as DNA: TGTGCCATCAGTGAGACCGGGAACACCGGGGAGCTGTTTTTT.

The chain recombines TRBV3-1 (or the pseudogene TRBV3-2) with TRBJ1-3, with unresolved D. V lost 1 base and J lost 1, with 5 bases in between. Germline-derived CDR1 and CDR2 are LGHDT and YNNKEL (reference sequence). This CDR3 has 14 residues. The CDR3 loop reads CASSQGGSGNTIYF. The CDR3 DNA reads as TGTGCCAGCAGCCAAGGAGGGTCTGGAAACACCATATATTTT.

The chain employs TRBV28 and TRBJ2-1, with D perhaps matching TRBD2 (5 bases). The ends were cut back, 5 bases at V and 0 bases at J, with 11 bases in the middle. The CDR3 sequence is 15 residues long. From germline, CDR1 is MDHEN and CDR2 SYDVKM. In DNA form, the CDR3 reads TGTGCCAGCAGTCTCGGACTCGACTCCTACAATGAGCAGTTCTTC. Its protein is CASSLGLDSYNEQFF.

A single count supports this clone. The chain has TRBV28 and TRBJ1-2, with D perhaps matching TRBD1 (6 bases). Trimming left V 6 bases short and J 8 bases short, with 19 bases between. CDR1 is MDHEN, CDR2 SYDVKM, per germline. This CDR3 contains 14 residues. The CDR3 region has the DNA TGTGCCAGCAGACGTTCAGGGGCGATTGGCGGCTACACCTTC. It encodes CASRRSGAIGGYTF.